The present TCR beta chain was sequenced within a study of T cell changes during pregnancy in multiple sclerosis. Some clones are missing from TCRdb's copy, which holds only in-frame ones; the method was immunoSEQ multiplex PCR. Among some 110,000 clones listed, 90% to 95% were seen once. Germline CDR1 and CDR2: SGHRS and YFSETQ. The CDR3 spans 18 residues. V lost 3 bases, J lost 0 bases, and 8 bases stayed unmatched. The chain links TRBV5-1 to TRBJ2-2, with TRBD2 matching over 10 bases. This TCR was recovered from a female donor with multiple sclerosis, enrolled in a pregnancy study. Sequenced material: peripheral blood, taken in the third trimester of pregnancy. The CDR3 DNA is TGCGCCAGCAGCTGGAGGACTAGCGGACAACCGAACACCGGGGAGCTGTTTTTT. Translation gives CASSWRTSGQPNTGELFF.